The sequence of this T cell receptor beta chain was determined in a study of Graves' ophthalmopathy and Graves' hyperthyroidism. Study-level background: Pretreatment peripheral blood was obtained at initial diagnosis.

The V gene lost 5 bases and the J gene lost 6 bases, with 13 bases spanning the gap. This CDR3 is 13 amino acids long. From germline, CDR1 is ENHRY and CDR2 SYGVKD. Study-level results: Also, most clonotypes expanded in the thyroid above 0.001 frequency appeared in blood.

RNA transcripts yielded amplified TCR beta CDR3 regions. HTBI primers served in a first-round RT-PCR, which a second-round multiplex PCR followed. TCRdb reanalysed the multiplex PCR reads using MiXCR and keeps one entry per CDR3 protein. There are about 500,000 distinct CDR3 sequences in the sample; roughly an eighth occur only once, and 8% to 10% lies in the top ten. Where ophthalmopathy was present, donors had moderate-to-severe activity, CAS ≥3, NOSPECS ≥4 and duration under 3 months. PBMCs were density-gradient isolated from roughly 10 ml fresh blood. This clonotype was seen ten or more times. The target antigen is unknown.

The genes are TRBV10-3 and TRBJ1-2; a possible D gene is TRBD1 (5 bases). This clonotype originated in a woman aged 25-40 years with Graves' ophthalmopathy. Input material: blood. The CDR3 bases are TGTGCCATCAGTAGGGACGGGACGAATGGCTACACCTTC. The encoded protein is CAISRDGTNGYTF.